Listed below are T cell receptor beta chains from one sample, sequenced in a study of blood T cell repertoires in COVID-19. TCRdb keeps only in-frame clones here, not all; method: immunoSEQ multiplex PCR. The sample includes about 440,000 clones, 90% of them seen just once. Sequencing input: PBMCs or T cells enriched from blood (not recorded which). The receptors here all came from a man aged 18 to 30 who had recovered from COVID-19. Each CDR3 is given with its conserved first and last residue. A D gene is named only where the DNA matches it firmly. Not all rows give a size; the values are once, few, many and, for expanded clones, a class.

V	J	size	D	DNA	CDR3
TRBV6-5	TRBJ1-2	-	TRBD1	TGTGCCAGCAGTCGAGGACAGGGTAGTATTGGCTACACCTTC	CASSRGQGSIGYTF
TRBV6-5	TRBJ1-6	-	TRBD1	TGTGCCAGCAGTAGGACAGGCAGCGCCCTCCACTTT	CASSRTGSALHF
TRBV2	TRBJ1-5	-	-	TGTGCCAGCAGTGAAGGGGCAGGGCAGCCCCAGCATTTT	CASSEGAGQPQHF
TRBV5-4	TRBJ1-2	-	-	TGTGCCAGCAGCCTACGGGGGGAGGGGTATGGCTACACCTTC	CASSLRGEGYGYTF
TRBV3-1/TRBV3-2	TRBJ2-2	-	TRBD2	TGTGCCAGCAGTCCTAGCGGGAGGGCCCCCACCGGGGAGCTGTTTTTT	CASSPSGRAPTGELFF
TRBV5-4	TRBJ2-3	many	-	TGTGCCAGCAGCTTGTGGGGAGAAGATACGCAGTATTTT	CASSLWGEDTQYF
TRBV2	TRBJ1-2	-	TRBD1	TGTGCCAGCACGGGAGGGGGCCTCAGCCTATACACCTTC	CASTGGGLSLYTF
TRBV27	TRBJ1-1	-	TRBD1	TGTGCCAGCAGTCTGACAGGGGAGACTGAAGCTTTCTTT	CASSLTGETEAFF
TRBV29-1	TRBJ1-2	-	TRBD1	TGCAGCGTGTCCAGACAGGGGAACTATGGCTACACCTTC	CSVSRQGNYGYTF
TRBV7-8	TRBJ1-3	-	-	TGTGCCAGCAGCTTACAGCAGACTCCGGCGAACACCATATATTTT	CASSLQQTPANTIYF
TRBV30	TRBJ2-1	-	TRBD2	TGTGCCTGGACGACTAGCGGGGGCAGGAATGAGCAGTTCTTC	CAWTTSGGRNEQFF
TRBV4-1	TRBJ1-2	-	-	TGCGCCAGCAGACAAACTATGGAACAGGGCTGGGGCTACACCTTC	CASRQTMEQGWGYTF
TRBV19	TRBJ1-2	-	-	TGTGCCAGTAGTTTTCTGAACTATGGCTACACCTTC	CASSFLNYGYTF
TRBV30	TRBJ1-4	once	-	TGTGCCTGGACACTCTCTTGGAATGAAAAACTGTTTTTT	CAWTLSWNEKLFF
TRBV3-1/TRBV3-2	TRBJ1-5	-	-	TGTGCCAGCAGCCAAGATCTAACAGGGCGCCTTGGTCAGCCCCAGCATTTT	CASSQDLTGRLGQPQHF
TRBV5-4	TRBJ2-5	-	-	TGTGCCAGCAGCTCTGGGGGCGCGGAGACCCAGTACTTC	CASSSGGAETQYF
TRBV5-1	TRBJ1-2	-	TRBD1	TGCGCCAGCAGCCCTGACTCCCGGACAGGTGGGGGCTATGGCTACACCTTC	CASSPDSRTGGGYGYTF
TRBV4-1	TRBJ1-6	-	TRBD1	TGCGCCAGCAGCCAAGATGGGACAGGGGTGGGGGGTTCACCCCTCCACTTT	CASSQDGTGVGGSPLHF
TRBV7-9	TRBJ2-7	-	TRBD2	TGTGCCAGCAGCCCCCCAACTAGCGTTTCCTACGAGCAGTACTTC	CASSPPTSVSYEQYF
TRBV6-1	TRBJ1-6	few	-	TGTGCCAGCAGTGAAAAAGACAGTTCACCCCTCCACTTT	CASSEKDSSPLHF
TRBV5-8	TRBJ1-2	-	TRBD1	TGTGCCAGCAGCTTGACCAGGGGGCTAGGGGGCTACACCTTC	CASSLTRGLGGYTF
TRBV30	TRBJ2-1	-	TRBD2	TGTGCCTGGGCTAGCGGGAGGTACAATGAGCAGTTCTTC	CAWASGRYNEQFF
TRBV9	TRBJ2-7	-	-	TGTGCCAGCAGCGTAGCGAGGGAAGCCTACGAGCAGTACTTC	CASSVAREAYEQYF
TRBV29-1	TRBJ2-5	-	TRBD1	TGCAGCGCCCAGGACAGGGGAGAGACCCAGTACTTC	CSAQDRGETQYF
TRBV6-6	TRBJ2-1	-	TRBD2	TGTGCCAGCAGTCGAATACCCGGGACTAGCGGGAATAATGAGCAGTTCTTC	CASSRIPGTSGNNEQFF
TRBV7-8	TRBJ2-7	-	-	TGTGCCAGCAGCCTCGGTATCGATCCAAATTCCTACGAGCAGTACTTC	CASSLGIDPNSYEQYF
TRBV18	TRBJ2-2	few	-	TGTGCCAGCTCACCCTCGAACACCGGGGAGCTGTTTTTT	CASSPSNTGELFF
TRBV7-9	TRBJ1-1	-	-	TGTGCCAGCAGCCCAAGACAGAGTACTGAAGCTTTCTTT	CASSPRQSTEAFF
TRBV6-5	TRBJ1-3	once	-	TGTGCCAGCACCCACTTCGTAGACTCTGGAAACACCATATATTTT	CASTHFVDSGNTIYF